This TCR beta chain stems from a study of shared clonotypes between healthy human individuals. Method: immunoSEQ multiplex PCR; TCRdb's copy keeps in-frame clones and lacks some. The sample shows roughly 300,000 clones, around 67% of them seen only once. The CDR3 totals 16 residues. The germline V gene has CDR1 SGHRS and CDR2 YFSETQ. Germline trimming cut 4 bases from V and 0 bases from J; bases unmatched to any gene: 9. The sample comprised memory CD4+ T cells sorted from blood. Subset given: CD45RA-negative fraction. The sequence was collected from a young man in good health. The chain is built from TRBV5-1 and TRBJ1-2, with 7 positions matching TRBD1. The CDR3, as DNA: TGCGCCAGCAGCCACGGACAGGTCTTAACTAACTATGGCTACACCTTC. Its protein is CASSHGQVLTNYGYTF.